This section outlines one T cell receptor beta chain sequence together with its context. This sample was taken from a study of cytomegalovirus exposure and HLA in healthy donors. TCRdb keeps only in-frame clones here, not all; method: immunoSEQ multiplex PCR. The sample has about 110,000 clones, around 83% seen once. CDR1 is ENHRY and CDR2 is SYGVKD in the germline V gene. With V trimmed by 8 bases and J by 6 bases, 10 bases remained unmatched. This CDR3 has 14 residues. The sequenced material came from PBMCs. The receptor was derived from a woman aged 18-29 years in good health and CMV-seropositive. The rearrangement links TRBV10-3 to TRBJ1-2, with 9 bases fitting TRBD1. CDR3 DNA: TGTGCCATCCGTGGGGACAGGGAAGTCAATGGCTACACCTTC. It translates to CAIRGDREVNGYTF.